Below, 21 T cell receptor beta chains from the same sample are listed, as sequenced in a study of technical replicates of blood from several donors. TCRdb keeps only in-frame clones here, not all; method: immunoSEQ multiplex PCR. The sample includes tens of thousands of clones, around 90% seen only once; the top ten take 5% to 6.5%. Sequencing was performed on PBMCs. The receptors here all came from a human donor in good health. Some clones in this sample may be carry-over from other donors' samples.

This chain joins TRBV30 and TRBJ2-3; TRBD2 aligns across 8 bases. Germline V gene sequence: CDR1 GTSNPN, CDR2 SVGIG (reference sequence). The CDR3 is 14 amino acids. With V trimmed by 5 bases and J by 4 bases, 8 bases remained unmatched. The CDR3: CAWESGGGADTQYF. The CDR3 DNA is TGTGCCTGGGAGTCCGGGGGGGGTGCAGATACGCAGTATTTT.

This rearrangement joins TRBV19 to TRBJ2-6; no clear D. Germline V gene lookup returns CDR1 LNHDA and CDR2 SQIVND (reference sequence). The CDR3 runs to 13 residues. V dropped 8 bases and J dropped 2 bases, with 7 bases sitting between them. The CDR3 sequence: CASRQAGANVLTF. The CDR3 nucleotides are TGTGCCAGTCGGCAGGCTGGGGCCAACGTCCTGACTTTC.

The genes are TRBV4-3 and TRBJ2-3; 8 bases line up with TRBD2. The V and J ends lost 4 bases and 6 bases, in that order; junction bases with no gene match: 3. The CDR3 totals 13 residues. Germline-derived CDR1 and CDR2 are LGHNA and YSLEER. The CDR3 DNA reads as TGCGCCAGCAGCCCCGGGAGGGCGGATACGCAGTATTTT. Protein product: CASSPGRADTQYF.

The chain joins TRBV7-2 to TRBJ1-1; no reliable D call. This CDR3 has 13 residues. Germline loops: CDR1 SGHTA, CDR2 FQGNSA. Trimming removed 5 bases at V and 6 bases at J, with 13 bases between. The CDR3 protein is CASSLEAGAEAFF. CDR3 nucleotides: TGTGCCAGCAGCCTAGAGGCCGGGGCTGAAGCTTTCTTT.

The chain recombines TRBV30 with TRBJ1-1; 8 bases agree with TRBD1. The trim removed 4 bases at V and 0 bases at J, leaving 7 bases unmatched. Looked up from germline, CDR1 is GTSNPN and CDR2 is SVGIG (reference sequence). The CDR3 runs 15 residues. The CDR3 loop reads CAWKGDRNMNTEAFF. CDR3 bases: TGTGCCTGGAAGGGGGACAGGAACATGAACACTGAAGCTTTCTTT.

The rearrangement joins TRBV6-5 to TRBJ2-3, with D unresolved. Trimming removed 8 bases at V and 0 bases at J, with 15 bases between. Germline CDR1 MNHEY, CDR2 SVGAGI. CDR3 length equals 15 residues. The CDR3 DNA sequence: TGTGCCAGCCGAAATCGAGCGCATAGCACAGATACGCAGTATTTT. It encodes CASRNRAHSTDTQYF.

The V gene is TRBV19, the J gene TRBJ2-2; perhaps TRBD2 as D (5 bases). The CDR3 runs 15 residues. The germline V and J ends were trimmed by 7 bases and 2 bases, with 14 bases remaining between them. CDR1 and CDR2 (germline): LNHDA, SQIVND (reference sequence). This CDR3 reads CASIAGGVNTGELFF. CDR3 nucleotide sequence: TGTGCCAGTATTGCGGGTGGCGTCAACACCGGGGAGCTGTTTTTT.

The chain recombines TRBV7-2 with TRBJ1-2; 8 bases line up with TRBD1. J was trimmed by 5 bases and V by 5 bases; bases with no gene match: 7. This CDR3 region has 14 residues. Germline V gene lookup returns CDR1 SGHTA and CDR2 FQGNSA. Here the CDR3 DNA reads TGTGCCAGCAGCGCTCGACAGGGGAGGTATGGCTACACCTTC. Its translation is CASSARQGRYGYTF.

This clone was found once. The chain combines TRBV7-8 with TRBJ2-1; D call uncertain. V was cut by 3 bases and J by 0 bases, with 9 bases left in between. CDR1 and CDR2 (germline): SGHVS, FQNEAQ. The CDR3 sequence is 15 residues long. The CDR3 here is CASSFRSLSYNEQFF. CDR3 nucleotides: TGTGCCAGCAGCTTTAGGAGCCTCTCCTACAATGAGCAGTTCTTC.

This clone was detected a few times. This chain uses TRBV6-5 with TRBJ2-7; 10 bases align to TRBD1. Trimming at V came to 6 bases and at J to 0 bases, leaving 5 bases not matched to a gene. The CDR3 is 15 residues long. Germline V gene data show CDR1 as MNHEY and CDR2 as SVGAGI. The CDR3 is CASSYGQGVSYEQYF. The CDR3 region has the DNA TGTGCCAGCAGCTACGGACAGGGGGTCTCCTACGAGCAGTACTTC.

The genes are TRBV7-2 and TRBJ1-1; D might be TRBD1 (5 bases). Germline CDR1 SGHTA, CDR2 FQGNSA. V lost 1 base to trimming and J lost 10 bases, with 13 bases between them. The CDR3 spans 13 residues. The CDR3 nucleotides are TGTGCCAGCAGCTTAGAAAGGGGTGGCATAGCTTTCTTT. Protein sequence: CASSLERGGIAFF.

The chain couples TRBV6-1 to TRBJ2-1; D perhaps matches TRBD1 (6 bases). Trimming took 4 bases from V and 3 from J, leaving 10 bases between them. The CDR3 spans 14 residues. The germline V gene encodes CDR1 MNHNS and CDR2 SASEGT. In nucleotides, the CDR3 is TGTGCCAGCAGTGCTGGGACAAGCTACAATGAGCAGTTCTTC. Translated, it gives CASSAGTSYNEQFF.

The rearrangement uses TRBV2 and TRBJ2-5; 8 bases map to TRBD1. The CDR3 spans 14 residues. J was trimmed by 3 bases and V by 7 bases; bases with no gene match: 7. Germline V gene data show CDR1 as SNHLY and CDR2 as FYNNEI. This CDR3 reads CASMMGQDKETQYF. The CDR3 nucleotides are TGTGCCAGCATGATGGGACAGGACAAAGAGACCCAGTACTTC.

The CDR3 DNA reads TGTGCCAGCAAATTTCGGGATTCACCGGAGGAAAAACTGTTTTTT. Translating it yields CASKFRDSPEEKLFF. This sequence joins TRBV2 and TRBJ1-4; the D is unclear. Trimming cost V 7 bases and J 8 bases, with 20 bases left between them. CDR1 SNHLY and CDR2 FYNNEI come from the germline V gene. The CDR3 has 15 amino acids.

DNA for the CDR3: TGTGCCAGATCCGTAGCGGGGGGGGACACCGGGGAGCTGTTTTTT. It encodes CARSVAGGDTGELFF. The chain combines TRBV7-2 with TRBJ2-2; 11 nucleotides match TRBD2. The CDR3 spans 15 residues. V shed 9 bases and J 3 bases; nucleotides not matched to a gene: 6. CDR1 and CDR2 (germline): SGHTA, FQGNSA.

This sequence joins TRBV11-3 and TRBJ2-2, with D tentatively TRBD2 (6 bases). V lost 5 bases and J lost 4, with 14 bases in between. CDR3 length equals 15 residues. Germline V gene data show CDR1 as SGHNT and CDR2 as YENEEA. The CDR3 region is CASSIGDSGTGELFF. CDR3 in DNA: TGTGCCAGCAGCATAGGGGACTCGGGCACCGGGGAGCTGTTTTTT.

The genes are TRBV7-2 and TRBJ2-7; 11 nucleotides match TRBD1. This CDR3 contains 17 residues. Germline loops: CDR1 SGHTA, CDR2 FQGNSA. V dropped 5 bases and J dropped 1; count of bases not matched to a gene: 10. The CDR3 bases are TGTGCCAGCAGCCCTGGACAGGGGGCCTTCTTATCCTACGAGCAGTACTTC. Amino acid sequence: CASSPGQGAFLSYEQYF.

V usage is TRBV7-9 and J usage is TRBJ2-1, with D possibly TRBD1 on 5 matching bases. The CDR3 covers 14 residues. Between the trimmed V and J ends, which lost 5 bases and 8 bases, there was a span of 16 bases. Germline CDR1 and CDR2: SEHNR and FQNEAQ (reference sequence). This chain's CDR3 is CASSPWGLTHEQFF. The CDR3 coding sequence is TGTGCCAGCAGCCCTTGGGGCCTTACACATGAGCAGTTCTTC.

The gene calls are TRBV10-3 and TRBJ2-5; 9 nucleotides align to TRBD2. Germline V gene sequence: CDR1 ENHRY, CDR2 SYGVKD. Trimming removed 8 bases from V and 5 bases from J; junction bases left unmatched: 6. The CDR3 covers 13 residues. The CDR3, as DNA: TGTGCCATCCGCGGGGGGGCCGAGGAGACCCAGTACTTC. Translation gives CAIRGGAEETQYF.

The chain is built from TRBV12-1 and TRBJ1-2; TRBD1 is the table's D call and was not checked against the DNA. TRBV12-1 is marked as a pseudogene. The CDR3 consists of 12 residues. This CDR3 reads CASSSPGVGYTF. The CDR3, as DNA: TGTGCCAGCAGCTCTCCAGGGGTTGGCTACACCTTC.

The DNA for the CDR3 is TGTGCCAGCAGCTTGTGGACAGGGCCCAACCAAGAGACCCAGTACTTC. The encoded protein is CASSLWTGPNQETQYF. This chain uses TRBV7-9 with TRBJ2-5; 8 nucleotides agree with TRBD1. CDR1 SEHNR and CDR2 FQNEAQ come from the germline V gene (reference sequence). The CDR3 consists of 16 residues. V trimming: 3 bases; J trimming: 0 bases; junction bases outside the gene matches: 6.